These 9 T cell receptor beta chains were sequenced from one sample in a study of blood T cell repertoires in COVID-19. Repertoires were generated with immunoSEQ multiplex PCR, while TCRdb's copy carries only in-frame clones and drops some. The sample includes approximately 190,000 clones, under 90% seen only once; the top ten take around 14%. The specimen sequenced was peripheral blood. Receptor source: a man aged 25-45 years with active or convalescent COVID-19.

V is TRBV2 and J is TRBJ1-1, with unresolved D. CDR1 and CDR2 from the germline V gene are SNHLY and FYNNEI. V lost 6 bases, J lost 8 bases, and 10 bases lay in between. The CDR3 totals 11 residues. The CDR3 spells CASRNIVEAFF. CDR3 nucleotide sequence: TGTGCCAGCAGAAATATAGTAGAAGCTTTCTTT.

The genes are TRBV6-1 and TRBJ2-1, with 7 bases aligning to TRBD2. In germline, CDR1 is MNHNS, CDR2 SASEGT. The CDR3 covers 16 residues. V was clipped by 1 base and J by 4 bases; unmatched bases: 7. DNA of the CDR3: TGTGCCAGCAGTGAAGTCGGCGGGAGTTTGTACAATGAGCAGTTCTTC. This encodes CASSEVGGSLYNEQFF.

The sample holds a few counts of this clone. The rearrangement joins TRBV2 to TRBJ1-2; TRBD1 aligns across 8 bases. CDR1 and CDR2 from the germline V gene are SNHLY and FYNNEI. CDR3 length equals 13 residues. J gave up 3 bases and V 5 bases, and 2 bases lay outside the gene matches. The CDR3 reads CASSQGADYGYTF. CDR3 nucleotides: TGTGCCAGCAGTCAGGGGGCGGACTATGGCTACACCTTC.

This clone was detected only once. The genes are TRBV5-1 and TRBJ2-1, with 8 bases matching TRBD2. CDR3 length: 15 amino acids. Unmatched junction bases numbered 8, after V lost 0 bases and J lost 9 bases. Germline V gene data show CDR1 as SGHRS and CDR2 as YFSETQ. The CDR3 DNA reads as TGCGCCAGCAGCTTGGAAACGGGGGGGTGGACTGAGCAGTTCTTC. It yields the protein CASSLETGGWTEQFF.

The V call is TRBV14, the J call TRBJ1-2; D is unresolved. CDR3 length: 14 amino acids. The germline gives CDR1 SGHDN, CDR2 FVKESK. V was clipped by 3 bases and J by 4 bases, with 12 bases between them. The CDR3 nucleotides read TGTGCCAGCAGCCAGGCTAGGCTGCCCTATGGCTACACCTTC. Its protein product is CASSQARLPYGYTF.

This rearrangement joins TRBV7-2 to TRBJ1-6, with 8 nucleotides matching TRBD1. CDR3 length: 17 residues. J was trimmed by 0 bases and V by 4 bases; bases with no gene match: 5. CDR1 is SGHTA and CDR2 is FQGNSA in the germline V gene. The CDR3 sequence is CASSSRTGSSYNSPLHF. The DNA for the CDR3 is TGTGCCAGCAGCTCCAGGACAGGGAGCTCCTATAATTCACCCCTCCACTTT.

The V and J genes are TRBV6-5 and TRBJ1-3; no clear D gene. The germline gives CDR1 MNHEY, CDR2 SVGAGI. Trimming left V 2 bases short and J 0 bases short, with 5 bases between. The CDR3 length is 14 residues. The CDR3 DNA sequence: TGTGCCAGCAGTTACGGAGTCTCTGGAAACACCATATATTTT. Its translation: CASSYGVSGNTIYF.

This chain uses TRBV9 with TRBJ2-6; 11 bases map to TRBD2. The length of the CDR3 is 20 residues. Per the germline V gene, CDR1 is SGDLS and CDR2 is YYNGEE. Trimming at V came to 0 bases and at J to 0 bases, leaving 8 bases not matched to a gene. CDR3 DNA: TGTGCCAGCAGCGTAGGGGCTAGCGGGAGGACGAGCTCTGGGGCCAACGTCCTGACTTTC. It encodes CASSVGASGRTSSGANVLTF.

The chain has TRBV5-4 and TRBJ1-1; possible D gene TRBD1, 5 bases. The ends were cut back, 4 bases at V and 4 bases at J, with 17 bases in the middle. This CDR3 contains 15 residues. Germline CDR1 SGHNT, CDR2 YYREEE (reference sequence). The CDR3 reads CASSLLAGRGTEAFF. CDR3 nucleotide sequence: TGTGCCAGCAGCCTTCTGGCGGGGAGGGGCACTGAAGCTTTCTTT.